A selection of T cell receptor beta chains follows, all from one sample in a study of cytomegalovirus exposure and HLA in healthy donors. Sequenced by immunoSEQ multiplex PCR; TCRdb stores in-frame clones only, minus some. The sample lists fewer than 200,000 clones, approximately 90% seen once, with 0.85% in the top ten. Sequencing input: PBMCs. The receptors were sampled from a woman between 25 and 40 years old in good health and CMV-seronegative. The CDR3 runs from the conserved cysteine through the conserved F or W. A D gene is named only where the DNA matches it firmly. Clone size is not always given. Where it is, it says once, few, many or a class for expanded clones.

NA	TRBV7-9	NA	TRBJ1-4	CASSLAEGPANEKLFF	TGTGCCAGCAGCTTAGCGGAGGGCCCGGCTAATGAAAAACTGTTTTTT
once	TRBV5-1	TRBD2	TRBJ2-5	CASSSGTSGGAETQYF	TGCGCCAGCAGCTCGGGGACTAGCGGGGGGGCGGAGACCCAGTACTTC
NA	TRBV6-6	NA	TRBJ2-7	CASSSTGGGYEQYF	TGTGCCAGCAGCTCAACAGGGGGGGGCTACGAGCAGTACTTC
NA	TRBV4-1	NA	TRBJ1-5	CASSPQLSNNQPQHF	TGCGCCAGCAGCCCCCAACTGAGTAACAATCAGCCCCAGCATTTT
NA	TRBV6-1	TRBD1	TRBJ1-5	CASRVDRGGNQPQHF	TGTGCCAGCAGAGTGGACAGGGGGGGCAATCAGCCCCAGCATTTT
NA	TRBV6-1	TRBD1	TRBJ2-3	CASSDTTGSTDTQYF	TGTGCCAGCAGTGACACGACAGGGAGCACAGATACGCAGTATTTT
few	TRBV19	NA	TRBJ1-4	CASSLADEKLFF	TGTGCCAGTAGTTTGGCAGATGAAAAACTGTTTTTT
few	TRBV6-5	TRBD2	TRBJ2-1	CASRISGMTYNEQFF	TGTGCCAGCAGAATAAGCGGGATGACCTACAATGAGCAGTTCTTC
NA	TRBV5-6	NA	TRBJ2-7	CASSLRTVHEQYF	TGTGCCAGCAGCTTGAGGACAGTCCACGAGCAGTACTTC
NA	TRBV7-9	NA	TRBJ2-1	CASSFPVEQFF	TGTGCCAGCAGCTTCCCGGTTGAGCAGTTCTTC
NA	TRBV18	TRBD1	TRBJ1-5	CASSTGGSNQPQHF	TGTGCCAGCTCTACAGGGGGCTCGAATCAGCCCCAGCATTTT
NA	TRBV11-3	NA	TRBJ1-1	CASGRGNTEAFF	TGTGCCAGCGGCAGGGGGAACACTGAAGCTTTCTTT
once	TRBV27	TRBD2	TRBJ2-1	CASSGGGRLEQFF	TGTGCCAGCTCGGGAGGCGGGAGACTTGAGCAGTTCTTC